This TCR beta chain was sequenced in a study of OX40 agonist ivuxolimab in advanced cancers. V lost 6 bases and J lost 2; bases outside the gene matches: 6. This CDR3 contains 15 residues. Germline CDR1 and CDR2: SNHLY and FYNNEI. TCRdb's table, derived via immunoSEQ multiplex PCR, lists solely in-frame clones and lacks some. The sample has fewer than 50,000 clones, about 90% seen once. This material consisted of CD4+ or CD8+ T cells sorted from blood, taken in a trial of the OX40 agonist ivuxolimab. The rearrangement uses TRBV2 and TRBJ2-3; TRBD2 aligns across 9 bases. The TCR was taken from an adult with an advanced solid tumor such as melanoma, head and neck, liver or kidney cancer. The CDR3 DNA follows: TGTGCCAGCAGACCGACTAGCGGAATCACAGATACGCAGTATTTT. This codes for CASRPTSGITDTQYF. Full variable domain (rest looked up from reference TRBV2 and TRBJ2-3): EPEVTQTPSHQVTQMGQEVILRCVPISNHLYFYWYRQILGQKVEFLVSFYNNEISEKSEIFDDQFSVERPDGSNFTLKIRSTKLEDSAMYFCASRPTSGITDTQYFGPGTRLTVL.